These T cell receptor beta chains were read from a single sample in a study of T cell responses to AZD1222 COVID-19 vaccine. Sequencing was performed with immunoSEQ multiplex PCR; in TCRdb, only in-frame clones are kept and a portion is missing. The table records under 95,000 clones, around 91% of them present only once. The sequencing used peripheral blood, collected on day 0 of AZD1222 vaccination. The receptors come from an adult in good health. The CDR3 runs from the conserved cysteine through the conserved F or W. The D gene is left open where the match is weak. Clone size, where shown, is once, few, many, or a class for clones that have expanded.

cdr3_aa,cdr3_nt,d_call,clone_size,j_call,v_call
CASRRSGGNTEAFF,TGTGCCAGCAGAAGATCGGGGGGGAACACTGAAGCTTTCTTT,NA,NA,TRBJ1-1,TRBV27
CASSFHSGGPTDTQYF,TGTGCCAGCAGCTTCCATAGCGGGGGTCCCACAGATACGCAGTATTTT,TRBD2,NA,TRBJ2-3,TRBV5-4
CASSTITGGPHEQYF,TGTGCCAGCAGTACGATCACGGGGGGGCCCCACGAGCAGTACTTC,TRBD2,NA,TRBJ2-7,TRBV14
CASSIGGRVDTDTQYF,TGTGCCAGTAGTATAGGAGGCAGGGTCGACACAGATACGCAGTATTTT,NA,once,TRBJ2-3,TRBV19
CASSIFQGLYNEQFF,TGTGCCAGTAGTATTTTCCAGGGTTTGTACAATGAGCAGTTCTTC,NA,NA,TRBJ2-1,TRBV19
CTSSQKWVSRDQIADTQYF,TGCACCAGCAGCCAAAAGTGGGTATCCCGGGATCAAATAGCTGATACGCAGTATTTT,NA,few,TRBJ2-3,TRBV1
CASSLFPGQGKEQYF,TGTGCCAGCAGCTTGTTTCCGGGACAGGGGAAGGAGCAGTACTTC,TRBD1,NA,TRBJ2-7,TRBV5-4
CASSAKLGTQMLAFF,TGCGCCAGCAGCGCCAAGCTCGGGACACAGATGCTCGCTTTCTTT,NA,once,TRBJ1-1,TRBV5-1
CASSLGTSADYQETQYF,TGCGCCAGCAGCTTAGGGACTAGCGCGGATTACCAAGAGACCCAGTACTTC,TRBD2,NA,TRBJ2-5,TRBV5-1
CASSYDRGFGYGYTF,TGCGCCAGCAGTTACGACAGGGGCTTTGGGTATGGCTACACCTTC,TRBD1,once,TRBJ1-2,TRBV5-1
CASTYSSPSYEQYF,TGCGCCAGCACTTACTCCTCCCCGAGCTACGAGCAGTACTTC,NA,once,TRBJ2-7,TRBV5-1
CASSVALGSSGNTIYF,TGTGCCAGCAGCGTAGCTCTCGGCAGCTCTGGAAACACCATATATTTT,NA,NA,TRBJ1-3,TRBV9
CASSLQTGTGDGYTF,TGTGCCAGCAGCTTACAGACCGGGACAGGGGATGGCTACACCTTC,TRBD1,NA,TRBJ1-2,TRBV7-9